This passage covers 19 T cell receptor beta chains from one sample sequenced in a study of T cell responses to AZD1222 COVID-19 vaccine. This table comes from immunoSEQ multiplex PCR, and its TCRdb copy is limited to in-frame clones, with some not included. The sample consists of roughly 150,000 clones, approximately 85% of them appearing once. The sample consisted of peripheral blood, taken on day 0 of AZD1222 vaccination. These receptors all stem from an adult in good health.

This sequence joins TRBV5-6 and TRBJ2-7; D may be TRBD2 (7 bases). CDR1 and CDR2 (germline): SGHDT, YYEEEE. The CDR3 has 13 residues. The germline V and J ends were trimmed by 3 bases and 9 bases, with 16 bases remaining between them. The CDR3 DNA sequence: TGTGCCAGCAGCTCCGGGGGGCTTTCTGGGCAGTACTTC. It yields the protein CASSSGGLSGQYF.

The rearrangement links TRBV5-8 to TRBJ2-1; 12 bases fit TRBD1. This CDR3 comprises 14 residues. The trim removed 4 bases at V and 9 bases at J, leaving 5 bases unmatched. Germline V lookup: CDR1 SGHTS, CDR2 YDEGEE. CDR3 nucleotide sequence: TGTGCCAGCAGCGGGACAGGGGGCCGGAGTGAGCAGTTCTTC. This sequence encodes CASSGTGGRSEQFF.

Notes on this clone: Germline and junction disagree at one end, which may indicate a read error. J is TRBJ2-1 and V is TRBV7-7, with 7 bases that match TRBD2. The CDR3 sequence is 15 residues long. Germline lookup yields CDR1 SSHAT and CDR2 FNYEAQ (reference sequence). CDR3 coding DNA: TGTGCTAGCAGCTCCTTCGGACTAGATATGGATGAGCAGTTCTTC. Residues: CASSSFGLDMDEQFF.

The chain combines TRBV2 with TRBJ2-5; tentative D call: TRBD2 (5 bases). Germline V gene data show CDR1 as SNHLY and CDR2 as FYNNEI. Trimming removed 7 bases at V and 2 bases at J, with 8 bases between. This CDR3 contains 12 residues. CDR3 in DNA: TGTGCCAGCACGGGGATACAAGAGACCCAGTACTTC. This codes for CASTGIQETQYF.

This clone occurred a few times. The genes are TRBV6-5 and TRBJ1-2; TRBD1 agrees at 7 bases. The germline CDR1 and CDR2 sequences are MNHEY and SVGAGI. The CDR3 consists of 15 residues. The V segment lost 6 bases and the J segment 2 bases; nucleotides outside the gene matches: 9. CDR3 sequence reads: CASRHKPRGNYGYTF. DNA for the CDR3: TGTGCCAGCAGACATAAACCCAGGGGGAACTATGGCTACACCTTC.

The gene calls are TRBV18 and TRBJ1-5; a weak D match, TRBD1 (5 bases). The germline CDR1 and CDR2 sequences are KGHSH and LQKENI. CDR3 size: 14 residues. Trimming pared 6 bases from V and 6 bases from J, leaving 15 bases between. The CDR3 DNA reads TGTGCCAGCTCCCGCGCCCAGGGAACTCAGCCCCAGCATTTT. Translation gives CASSRAQGTQPQHF.

About this clone: The junction departs from germline at one end; a sequencing error may be responsible. The CDR3 DNA reads TGTGCTAGCAGCTTAGACAGGGCTTCACCCCTCCACTTT. It yields the protein CASSLDRASPLHF. This sequence joins TRBV7-7 and TRBJ1-6; 7 nucleotides agree with TRBD1. The germline V gene encodes CDR1 SSHAT and CDR2 FNYEAQ (reference sequence). The CDR3 is 13 residues long.

The chain carries TRBV5-1 and TRBJ1-1, with D possibly TRBD1 on 6 matching bases. In germline, CDR1 is SGHRS, CDR2 YFSETQ. The CDR3 loop spans 15 amino acids. Trimming removed 0 bases from V and 3 bases from J, with 12 bases in between. The chain's CDR3 is CASSLDGTQYTEAFF. The CDR3 DNA sequence: TGCGCCAGCAGCTTGGACGGGACACAATACACTGAAGCTTTCTTT.

This chain links TRBV29-1 with TRBJ1-1; 7 nucleotides match TRBD1. The CDR3 runs 14 residues. Trimming took 4 bases from V and 3 from J; bases not matched to a gene: 8. Germline CDR1 reads SQVTM; CDR2 reads ANQGSEA. CDR3 sequence: CSVGEGAIDTEAFF. The CDR3 DNA follows: TGCAGCGTTGGCGAGGGGGCGATTGACACTGAAGCTTTCTTT.

This clone was picked up one time. V and J are TRBV7-2 and TRBJ1-2; D not resolved. This CDR3 is 13 amino acids long. The germline V gene encodes CDR1 SGHTA and CDR2 FQGNSA. V gave up 1 base and J gave up 8 bases, with 11 bases separating them. CDR3: CASSLGQAAGYTF. CDR3 DNA sequence: TGTGCCAGCAGCTTAGGCCAGGCGGCCGGCTACACCTTC. Together with reference TRBV7-2 and TRBJ1-2, the CDR3 gives the full variable domain: GAGVSQSPSNKVTEKGKDVELRCDPISGHTALYWYRQSLGQGLEFLIYFQGNSAPDKSGLPSDRFSAERTGGSVSTLTIQRTQQEDSAVYLCASSLGQAAGYTFGSGTRLTVV.

The rearrangement uses TRBV12-5 and TRBJ1-4; perhaps TRBD1 as D (6 bases). The germline V gene has CDR1 LGHNT and CDR2 FRNRAP. V lost 5 bases and J 6 bases, leaving 16 bases between the germline ends. The CDR3 sequence is 15 residues long. DNA of the CDR3: TGTGCTAGTGGTCCATCACAGGGTTGGGATGAAAAACTGTTTTTT. It translates to CASGPSQGWDEKLFF.

This chain links TRBV12-3 or TRBV12-4 with TRBJ2-1; D uncertain. The CDR3 contains 12 residues. Between the trimmed V and J ends, which lost 6 bases and 10 bases, there was a span of 13 bases. In DNA, the CDR3 is TGTGCCAGCAGAAATGATCCCTACGAGCAGTTCTTC. Protein product: CASRNDPYEQFF.

The rearrangement joins TRBV27 to TRBJ1-1; D may be TRBD1 (6 bases). CDR3 size: 14 residues. The V end was cut by 7 bases, the J end by 0 bases, with 12 bases between. Germline V gene lookup returns CDR1 MNHEY and CDR2 SMNVEV (reference sequence). CDR3 bases: TGTGCCAGCACACCTGACAGGTTGAACACTGAAGCTTTCTTT. Encoded protein: CASTPDRLNTEAFF.

V is TRBV7-9 and J is TRBJ1-2; TRBD1 matches at 8 bases. This CDR3 region has 17 residues. Germline CDR1 is SEHNR and CDR2 is FQNEAQ (reference sequence). V trimming: 4 bases; J trimming: 1 base; junction bases outside the gene matches: 11. CDR3 DNA sequence: TGTGCCAGCAGCTCTGGCCCCGGACAGGGACTTAACTATGGCTACACCTTC. Protein: CASSSGPGQGLNYGYTF.

The CDR3 protein is CASSSGGQTYEQYF. CDR3 DNA: TGTGCCAGCAGTTCAGGGGGCCAGACCTACGAGCAGTACTTC. The chain combines TRBV27 with TRBJ2-7, with 8 bases aligning to TRBD1. Germline V gene lookup returns CDR1 MNHEY and CDR2 SMNVEV (reference sequence). CDR3 length: 14 residues. With 4 bases clipped from V and 2 bases from J, the junction kept 4 bases outside the gene matches.

This clone has a handful of counts. The gene calls are TRBV7-6 and TRBJ1-2; 11 bases align to TRBD1. V was clipped by 6 bases and J by 4 bases; unmatched bases: 4. The CDR3 has 14 residues. Germline V gene data show CDR1 as SGHVS and CDR2 as FNYEAQ. CDR3 nucleotides: TGTGCCAGCAGTTCGGACAGGGGGCTCTATGGCTACACCTTC. Amino acids: CASSSDRGLYGYTF.

V is TRBV4-2 and J is TRBJ2-1; D remains unclear. V lost 5 bases, J lost 0 bases, and 11 bases lay in between. The CDR3 extends over 15 amino acids. Germline V gives CDR1 LGHNA, CDR2 YNFKEQ. The CDR3 bases are TGTGCCAGCAGCGTCCAGTATTCCTCCTACAATGAGCAGTTCTTC. Protein sequence: CASSVQYSSYNEQFF.

The chain employs TRBV6-5 and TRBJ2-7, with D possibly being TRBD1 or TRBD2 (5 bases each). Looked up from germline, CDR1 is MNHEY and CDR2 is SVGAGI. V was clipped by 6 bases and J by 0 bases, with 12 bases between them. The CDR3 length is 14 residues. CDR3 amino acids: CASSGTESSYEQYF. The DNA of the CDR3 is TGTGCCAGCAGCGGGACCGAGAGCTCCTACGAGCAGTACTTC.

The V and J genes are TRBV6-5 and TRBJ1-1, with TRBD1 as a possible D gene (5 bases). The CDR3 extends over 14 amino acids. The germline CDR1 and CDR2 sequences are MNHEY and SVGAGI. V gave up 4 bases and J gave up 0 bases, with 9 bases separating them. The CDR3 sequence: CASSWRGLNTEAFF. CDR3 sequence (DNA): TGTGCCAGCAGTTGGAGGGGACTGAACACTGAAGCTTTCTTT.